This T cell receptor beta chain came from a study of post-analysis software for immune sequencing data. Overall study context: Relapsing-remitting, secondary progressive and progressive-relapsing multiple sclerosis courses were included.

CDR1 is DFQATT, CDR2 SNEGSKA, per germline (reference sequence). The V segment lost 0 bases and the J segment 10 bases; nucleotides outside the gene matches: 9. The CDR3 consists of 15 residues. This clonotype was detected only once. Antigen specificity is unknown. The library was made from cDNA and included unique molecular identifiers. The yield from roughly 1 to 10 million T cells was roughly 500,000 cDNA molecules in total. TCRdb reprocessed the PCR reads via MiXCR and lists one record per CDR3 protein. In the table there are a few hundred thousand distinct CDR3 sequences, around 40% of which are singletons. Study conclusions and caveats: Normalized Chao1 diversity in multiple sclerosis patients fell significantly below that of controls. Higher frequency in patients than in controls was seen for five TRBV segments, with TRBV5-6, TRBV5-1 and TRBV20-1 among them. Samples prepared in the same batch strongly co-clustered by F measure.

The V call is TRBV20-1, the J call TRBJ2-5; TRBD2 matches 12 bases. This clonotype was obtained from a girl between 10 and 17 years old with multiple sclerosis. Sequencing was performed on blood. The CDR3 spells CSARDPGLAGPGQYF. CDR3 DNA: TGCAGTGCTAGAGATCCTGGACTAGCGGGGCCGGGCCAGTACTTC.